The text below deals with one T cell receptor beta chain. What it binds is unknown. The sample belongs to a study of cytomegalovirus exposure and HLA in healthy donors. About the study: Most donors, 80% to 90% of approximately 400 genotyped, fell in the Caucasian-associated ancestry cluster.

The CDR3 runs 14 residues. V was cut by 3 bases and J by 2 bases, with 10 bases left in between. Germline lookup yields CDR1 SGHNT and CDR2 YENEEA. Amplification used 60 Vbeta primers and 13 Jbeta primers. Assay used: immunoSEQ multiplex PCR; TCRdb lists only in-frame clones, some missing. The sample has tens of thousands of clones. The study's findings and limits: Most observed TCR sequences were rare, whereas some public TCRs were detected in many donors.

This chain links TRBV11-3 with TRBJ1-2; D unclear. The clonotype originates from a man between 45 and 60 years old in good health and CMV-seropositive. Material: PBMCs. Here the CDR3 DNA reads TGTGCCAGCAGCTTGGCAGCGGGGAACTATGGCTACACCTTC. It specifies CASSLAAGNYGYTF.